Presented here are 27 T cell receptor beta chains from one specimen sequenced in a study of blood T cell repertoires in COVID-19. Profiled with immunoSEQ multiplex PCR; TCRdb holds only in-frame clones, not every one. The repertoire includes a few hundred thousand clones, 84% of them detected once, and about 7% sits in the top ten. What was sequenced was PBMCs or T cells enriched from blood (not recorded which). These receptors all stem from a woman aged 40-49 years who had recovered from COVID-19.

The V gene is TRBV4-1, the J gene TRBJ2-1; 7 nucleotides align to TRBD2. Per the germline V gene, CDR1 is MGHRA and CDR2 is YSYEKL. The CDR3 runs 16 residues. J lost 4 bases, V lost 4 bases, and 10 bases had no gene match. CDR3 DNA sequence: TGCGCCAGCAGCCTGGCAGCGGGGTCCCTTTACAATGAGCAGTTCTTC. Amino acid sequence: CASSLAAGSLYNEQFF.

The V gene is TRBV7-3, the J gene TRBJ1-5; D gene ambiguous. The CDR3 has 14 amino acids. V lost 3 bases and J 5 bases, leaving 11 bases between the germline ends. Per germline, CDR1 SGHTA and CDR2 FQGTGA. The CDR3 protein is CASSFGGYDQPQHF. The CDR3, as DNA: TGTGCCAGCAGCTTTGGCGGGTATGATCAGCCCCAGCATTTT.

This rearrangement joins TRBV7-2 to TRBJ2-1, with D maybe TRBD2 (5 bases). The CDR3 has 14 amino acids. Trimming took 4 bases from V and 7 from J, leaving 14 bases between them. CDR1 and CDR2 (germline): SGHTA, FQGNSA. CDR3 coding DNA: TGTGCCAGCAGCTCCGCGACGGGGAGAAATGAGCAGTTCTTC. Residues: CASSSATGRNEQFF.

This rearrangement joins TRBV6-2 or TRBV6-3 to TRBJ2-7; 7 nucleotides agree with TRBD2. Trimming at V came to 0 bases and at J to 1 base, leaving 9 bases not matched to a gene. Per germline, CDR1 MNHEY and CDR2 SVGEGT. CDR3 length equals 17 residues. This CDR3 reads CASSYSGGTKPSYEQYV. CDR3 coding DNA: TGTGCCAGCAGTTACTCGGGAGGGACCAAGCCGTCCTACGAGCAGTACGTC.

The rearrangement links TRBV6-1 to TRBJ2-6, with D unclear. CDR3 size: 18 residues. Germline lookup yields CDR1 MNHNS and CDR2 SASEGT. Trimming left V 3 bases short and J 0 bases short, with 15 bases between. CDR3 amino acids: CASSDRWRGISGANVLTF. The CDR3 DNA follows: TGTGCCAGCAGTGACCGGTGGAGAGGAATCTCTGGGGCCAACGTCCTGACTTTC.

CDR3 amino acids: CASSTYHRGAGELFF. The CDR3 DNA follows: TGTGCCAGCAGTACCTACCACAGGGGAGCCGGGGAGCTGTTTTTT. The chain carries TRBV27 and TRBJ2-2; the match to TRBD1 covers 7 bases. The ends lost 5 bases at V and 6 bases at J; junction bases unmatched: 9. This CDR3 has 15 residues. Germline CDR1 MNHEY, CDR2 SMNVEV (reference sequence).

V is TRBV19 and J is TRBJ1-1, with TRBD1 as a possible D gene (5 bases). V shed 4 bases and J shed 1 base, with 19 bases lying between them. In germline, CDR1 is LNHDA, CDR2 SQIVND (reference sequence). CDR3 length: 17 amino acids. In DNA form, the CDR3 reads TGTGCCAGTAGTACTATAGGGAGGGGTTCAGGGAACACTGAAGCTTTCTTT. Its translation: CASSTIGRGSGNTEAFF.

The chain combines TRBV21-1 with TRBJ2-1; the D call in the table, TRBD1, was not verified against the DNA. TRBV21-1 is assigned pseudogene status. CDR3 length: 15 residues. The CDR3 protein is CASSKGDRGRNEQFF. The CDR3 DNA is TGTGCCAGCAGCAAAGGGGACAGGGGACGCAATGAGCAGTTCTTC.

V is TRBV7-3 and J is TRBJ2-1; TRBD2 is a possible D gene (5 bases). CDR3 length equals 16 residues. The germline V gene has CDR1 SGHTA and CDR2 FQGTGA. The germline V and J ends were trimmed by 1 base and 1 base, with 11 bases remaining between them. CDR3 in amino acids: CASSLRGTGSYNEQFF. Here the CDR3 DNA reads TGTGCCAGCAGCTTAAGGGGTACGGGGTCCTACAATGAGCAGTTCTTC.

The rearrangement links TRBV10-2 to TRBJ2-1; TRBD2 matches at 14 bases. The germline CDR1 and CDR2 sequences are WSHSY and SAAADI. V shed 2 bases, J shed 6 bases, and the junction held 3 bases outside the gene matches. This CDR3 region has 16 residues. The DNA of the CDR3 is TGCGCCAGCAGTGAGCGGACTAGCGGGAGGTTCAATGAGCAGTTCTTC. Translation: CASSERTSGRFNEQFF.

V is TRBV5-6 and J is TRBJ2-7; D is uncertain. CDR3 length: 15 amino acids. Deletions cut 3 bases from V and 0 bases from J, with 13 bases between. In germline, CDR1 is SGHDT, CDR2 YYEEEE. The CDR3 here is CASSYTGFRSYEQYF. The CDR3 coding sequence is TGTGCCAGCAGCTACACCGGGTTTCGCTCCTACGAGCAGTACTTC.

This chain links TRBV7-2 with TRBJ1-2, with 7 bases matching TRBD1. Germline loops: CDR1 SGHTA, CDR2 FQGNSA. J was trimmed by 6 bases and V by 7 bases; bases with no gene match: 11. The length of the CDR3 is 14 residues. The CDR3 spells CASTRSRDSHGYTF. The CDR3 DNA is TGTGCCAGCACCCGATCCCGGGACAGTCATGGCTACACCTTC.

This clone has more than one count but fewer than ten. The rearrangement uses TRBV29-1 and TRBJ2-5, with D possibly TRBD2 on 5 matching bases. The CDR3 extends over 11 amino acids. Trimming stripped 5 bases from V and 5 bases from J, with 9 bases between. CDR1 and CDR2 (germline): SQVTM, ANQGSEA. The CDR3 coding sequence is TGCAGCGTTCTGAGGGTGGAGACCCAGTACTTC. It is translated as CSVLRVETQYF. Looking up the rest from reference TRBV29-1 and TRBJ2-5 gives the full variable domain: SAVISQKPSRDICQRGTSLTIQCQVDSQVTMMFWYRQQPGQSLTLIATANQGSEATYESGFVIDKFPISRPNLTFSTLTVSNMSPEDSSIYLCSVLRVETQYFGPGTRLLVL.

Only one count was recorded for this clone. The chain joins TRBV27 to TRBJ1-1; D is possibly TRBD1 (6 bases). Germline assignment: CDR1 MNHEY and CDR2 SMNVEV (reference sequence). The CDR3 spans 13 residues. V lost 5 bases and J lost 1, with 8 bases in between. CDR3 in DNA: TGTGCCAGCAGTCAACAGGGGAACACTGAAGCTTTCTTT. Protein sequence: CASSQQGNTEAFF.

The CDR3 spells CASSLKQGGTEAFF. CDR3 DNA: TGCGCCAGCAGCTTGAAACAGGGGGGCACTGAAGCTTTCTTT. This chain links TRBV5-1 with TRBJ1-1, with 8 bases lining up with TRBD1. After removal of 1 base from V and 4 bases from J, the junction contained 3 bases not matched to a gene. Germline CDR1 SGHRS, CDR2 YFSETQ. This CDR3 has 14 amino acids.

V is TRBV6-5 and J is TRBJ2-1, with D perhaps TRBD2 (5 bases). Trimming took off 8 bases at V and 4 bases at J, with 12 bases between the two ends. Germline V CDR1 and CDR2: MNHEY, SVGAGI. The CDR3 sequence is 13 residues long. CDR3 region: CASHLGEYNEQFF. The CDR3 DNA follows: TGTGCCAGCCACCTCGGGGAGTACAATGAGCAGTTCTTC.

This chain joins TRBV5-4 and TRBJ2-3; 7 bases line up with TRBD2. Germline CDR1 reads SGHNT; CDR2 reads YYREEE (reference sequence). With V trimmed by 4 bases and J by 1 base, 6 bases remained unmatched. CDR3 length: 15 residues. CDR3 nucleotide sequence: TGTGCCAGCAGCGGGGGGGACTGGCGCACAGATACGCAGTATTTT. Its translation: CASSGGDWRTDTQYF.

This clone was seen a few times. V is TRBV2 and J is TRBJ1-6; 8 bases line up with TRBD1. Germline CDR1 reads SNHLY; CDR2 reads FYNNEI. V lost 7 bases to trimming and J lost 10 bases; unmatched junction nucleotides: 12. This CDR3 has 15 residues. CDR3 nucleotides: TGTGCCAGCACCTTCGGGACAGGCGCAGGGTCACCCCTCCACTTT. Translation gives CASTFGTGAGSPLHF.

The gene calls are TRBV15 and TRBJ1-5; TRBD1 matches 7 bases. After removal of 0 bases from V and 6 bases from J, the junction contained 5 bases not matched to a gene. This CDR3 spans 15 amino acids. CDR1 is LNHNV, CDR2 YYDKDF, per germline (reference sequence). CDR3 protein: CATSRERTGVQPQHF. CDR3 DNA: TGTGCCACCAGCAGAGAGAGGACAGGAGTTCAGCCCCAGCATTTT. The whole variable domain, filled in from reference TRBV15 and TRBJ1-5, reads DAMVIQNPRYQVTQFGKPVTLSCSQTLNHNVMYWYQQKSSQAPKLLFHYYDKDFNNEADTPDNFQSRRPNTSFCFLDIRSPGLGDTAMYLCATSRERTGVQPQHFGDGTRLSIL.

V is TRBV27 and J is TRBJ2-5; a possible D gene is TRBD1 (6 bases). V lost 4 bases and J lost 0, with 12 bases in between. The CDR3 consists of 15 residues. Germline CDR1 is MNHEY and CDR2 is SMNVEV (reference sequence). The CDR3 spells CASSSQGSYQETQYF. The CDR3 DNA follows: TGTGCCAGCAGTTCACAGGGTTCCTACCAAGAGACCCAGTACTTC.

This chain uses TRBV19 with TRBJ2-7; 7 bases align to TRBD1. This CDR3 region has 13 residues. V gave up 8 bases and J gave up 3 bases; unmatched junction bases: 7. Germline loops: CDR1 LNHDA, CDR2 SQIVND (reference sequence). The CDR3 bases are TGTGCCAGTTCCCGGGACAGCTACTACGAGCAGTACTTC. It is translated as CASSRDSYYEQYF.

The CDR3, as DNA: TGTGCCACCAGCAGAGAAGGGGGGGGGACAGATACGCAGTATTTT. Translation: CATSREGGGTDTQYF. The J gene is TRBJ2-3, the V gene TRBV15, with a tentative D call TRBD2 (7 bases). The CDR3 consists of 15 residues. V was trimmed by 0 bases and J by 3 bases, leaving 10 bases between them. Germline lookup yields CDR1 LNHNV and CDR2 YYDKDF (reference sequence).

The chain employs TRBV25-1 and TRBJ1-3; D remains ambiguous. Trimming took 3 bases from V and 0 from J, leaving 9 bases between them. Germline assignment: CDR1 MGHDK and CDR2 SYGVNS. This CDR3 region has 15 residues. CDR3: CASSDENTSGNTIYF. In nucleotides, the CDR3 is TGTGCCAGCAGTGACGAAAACACCTCTGGAAACACCATATATTTT.

The chain joins TRBV6-2 or TRBV6-3 to TRBJ1-2, with D possibly being TRBD1 (5 bases). The CDR3 spans 15 residues. Germline V lookup: CDR1 MNHEY, CDR2 SVGEGT. V gave up 4 bases and J gave up 4 bases, with 16 bases separating them. CDR3 nucleotides: TGTGCCAGCAGTTCCCCGACAGAGCCTCTCTATGGCTACACCTTC. This translates into CASSSPTEPLYGYTF.

This clone was seen a handful of times. The chain carries TRBV3-1 (or the pseudogene TRBV3-2) and TRBJ2-1; D unresolved. CDR3 length: 16 amino acids. Trimming removed 4 bases from V and 0 bases from J, with 13 bases in between. Germline assignment: CDR1 LGHDT and CDR2 YNNKEL (reference sequence). In DNA, the CDR3 is TGTGCCAGCAGCCGCGGCGCGCCGAGCTCCTACAATGAGCAGTTCTTC. As protein: CASSRGAPSSYNEQFF.

The gene calls are TRBV19 and TRBJ1-6, with D possibly TRBD1 on 5 matching bases. The germline V and J ends were trimmed by 5 bases and 6 bases, with 23 bases remaining between them. Germline V gene data show CDR1 as LNHDA and CDR2 as SQIVND (reference sequence). The CDR3 runs 18 residues. DNA for the CDR3: TGTGCCAGTAGTTCCCCCGGCAGTCGTAGGGACTTTAATTCACCCCTCCACTTT. Protein sequence: CASSSPGSRRDFNSPLHF. Complete variable domain (other parts from reference TRBV19 and TRBJ1-6): DGGITQSPKYLFRKEGQNVTLSCEQNLNHDAMYWYRQDPGQGLRLIYYSQIVNDFQKGDIAEGYSVSREKKESFPLTVTSAQKNPTAFYLCASSSPGSRRDFNSPLHFGNGTRLTVT.

This clone was counted only a few times. This chain uses TRBV6-5 with TRBJ1-2; D gene uncertain. Trimming cost V 6 bases and J 3 bases, with 8 bases left between them. Germline V lookup: CDR1 MNHEY, CDR2 SVGAGI. There are 12 residues in the CDR3. In nucleotides, the CDR3 is TGTGCCAGCAGAAGGGAGGACTATGGCTACACCTTC. Translating it yields CASRREDYGYTF.